This TCR beta chain was obtained from a study of T cell repertoires in cytomegalovirus infection. Across the whole study: Public signatures in TCR beta pointed to CMV infection and matching HLA type.

Using its own MiXCR run on the reads, TCRdb lists one record per CDR3 protein. In the table there are more than 200,000 distinct CDR3 sequences, around 9% of which are singletons. There are 13 residues in the CDR3. Per germline, CDR1 SEHNR and CDR2 FQNEAQ (reference sequence). Trimming pared 1 base from V and 5 bases from J, leaving 8 bases between. This clonotype came up a few times. As yet, its antigen is unknown. Findings and limits, study-wide: Frequencies of public TCR beta families were cumulated, and this identified carriers of CMV plus the relevant HLA. In two of eight donors, the top clonotype was HLA-C-restricted CMV-specific.

The V and J genes are TRBV7-9 and TRBJ2-5; D remains ambiguous. The material sequenced was PBMCs. The TCR was taken from a human donor in good health (CMV status not recorded). Some clones in this sample may be carry-over from other donors' samples. CDR3 amino acids: CASSLGNWETQYF. As DNA, the CDR3 is TGTGCCAGCAGCTTAGGGAATTGGGAGACCCAGTACTTC.